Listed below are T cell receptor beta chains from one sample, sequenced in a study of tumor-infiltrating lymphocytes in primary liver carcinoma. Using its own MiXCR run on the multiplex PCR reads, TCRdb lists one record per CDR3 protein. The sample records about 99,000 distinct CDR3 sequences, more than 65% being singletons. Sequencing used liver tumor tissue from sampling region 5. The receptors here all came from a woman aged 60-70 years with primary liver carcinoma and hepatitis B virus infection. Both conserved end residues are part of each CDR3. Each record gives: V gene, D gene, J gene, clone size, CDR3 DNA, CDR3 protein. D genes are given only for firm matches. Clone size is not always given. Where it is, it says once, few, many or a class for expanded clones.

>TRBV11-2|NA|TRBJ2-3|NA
TGTGCCAGCAGCTTAGGGCTAGTGAGAGGAATGAGTATCACAGATACGCAGTATTTT
CASSLGLVRGMSITDTQYF
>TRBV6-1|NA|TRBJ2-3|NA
TGTGCCAGCAGTCGGGACCACCCTACAGATACGCAGTTTTTT
CASSRDHPTDTQFF
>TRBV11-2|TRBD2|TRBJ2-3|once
TGTGCCAGCAGCTCGGGACCAGCGGGACCAGATACGTACTATTTT
CASSSGPAGPDTYYF
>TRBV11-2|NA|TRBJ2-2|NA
TGTGCCAGCAGCCAAAGACTTATCACCGGGGAGCTGTTATTT
CASSQRLITGELLF
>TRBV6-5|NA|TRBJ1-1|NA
TGTGCCAGCAGTCTCACGAACTCTGAAGCTTTCTTT
CASSLTNSEAFF
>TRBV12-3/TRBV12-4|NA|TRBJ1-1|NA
TGTGCCAGCAGTCCCCTGATAGGGACTGAAGCTTTCTTT
CASSPLIGTEAFF
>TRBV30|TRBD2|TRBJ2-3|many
TGTGCCTGGAGTGTAGGACTAGCGGGTACAGATACGCAGTATTTT
CAWSVGLAGTDTQYF
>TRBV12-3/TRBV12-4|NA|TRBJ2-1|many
TGTGCCAGCGTAGCCTTCTCCTACAATGAGCAGTTCTTC
CASVAFSYNEQFF
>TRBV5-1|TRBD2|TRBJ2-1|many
TGCGCCAGCAGCTTGGAGCCAGCGGGGCATAACAATGAGCAGTTCTTC
CASSLEPAGHNNEQFF
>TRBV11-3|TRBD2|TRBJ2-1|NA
TGTGCCAGCAACCCTCCACTAGCGGGAAATGAGCAGTTCTTC
CASNPPLAGNEQFF
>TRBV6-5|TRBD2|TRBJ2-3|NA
TGTGCCAACAGGACTAGCGGGAGACGTGATACGCAGTATTTT
CANRTSGRRDTQYF
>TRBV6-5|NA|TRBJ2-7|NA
TGTGCCAGCAGTCAGGACACTGGCTACGCGCAGTACTTC
CASSQDTGYAQYF
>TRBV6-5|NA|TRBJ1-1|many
TGTGCCAGCAGCAACAGGATTGGGAACACTGAAGCTTTCTTT
CASSNRIGNTEAFF
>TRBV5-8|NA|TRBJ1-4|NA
TGTGCCAGCAGCTTGGCCGGGGGGGCCTGTGAAAAACTGTTTTTT
CASSLAGGACEKLFF
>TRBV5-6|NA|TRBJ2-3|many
TGTGCCAGCAGCTTGATCGGGGTAGCAGATACGCAGTATTTT
CASSLIGVADTQYF
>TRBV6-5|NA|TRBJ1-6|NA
TGTGCTAGCAGTCTTACCGGAACAGGGAATACACCCCTCCACTTT
CASSLTGTGNTPLHF
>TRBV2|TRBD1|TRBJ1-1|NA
TGTGCCAGCAGTGAGCGGACAGGATCGGCTGACGCTTTCTTT
CASSERTGSADAFF
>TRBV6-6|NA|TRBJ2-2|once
TGTACCAGCAGTTACTCTGGGGGCGTAGCCGGGGAGCTGTTTTTT
CTSSYSGGVAGELFF
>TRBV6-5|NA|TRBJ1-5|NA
TGTGCCAGCAGAAAGACGGGGGGGAATCAGCATCAGCATTTT
CASRKTGGNQHQHF
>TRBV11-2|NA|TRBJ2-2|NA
TGTGTCAGGAGCTTAGATAGGACTGGGGAGTTGTTTTTT
CVRSLDRTGELFF
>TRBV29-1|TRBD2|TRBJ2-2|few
TGTAGCGTTGACGCGGGAGTGGGATCCGGGGAGCTGTTTTTT
CSVDAGVGSGELFF
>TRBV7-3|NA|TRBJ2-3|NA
TGTGCCAGCAGCTCCTCCACAGATACGCAGTATTTT
CASSSSTDTQYF
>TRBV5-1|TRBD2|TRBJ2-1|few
TGCGCCAGCAGCCCCCGTAAGGGACTAGCTGTCTATGAGCAGTTCTTC
CASSPRKGLAVYEQFF
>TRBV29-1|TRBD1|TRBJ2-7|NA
TGCAGCTTTGAAGAGGGTGGACAGGGAAGACAGTACTTC
CSFEEGGQGRQYF
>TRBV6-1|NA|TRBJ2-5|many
TGTGCCAGCAGTGAACAGATCCAAGAGACCCAGTACTTC
CASSEQIQETQYF
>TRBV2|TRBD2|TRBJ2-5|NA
TGTGCCAGCAGTGAAGCTAACAGGTTGGGAGGGTACCAAGAGACCCAGTACTTC
CASSEANRLGGYQETQYF
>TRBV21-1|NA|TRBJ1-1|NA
TGTGCCAGCAGCAAACGACCAGGGGGCACTGAAGCTTTCTTT
CASSKRPGGTEAFF
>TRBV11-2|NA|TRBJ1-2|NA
TGTGCCAGCAGCTTAGGCACTACAGTGGGTGGTTACACCTTC
CASSLGTTVGGYTF
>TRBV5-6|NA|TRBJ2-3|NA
TGTGCCAGCAGCCAGATCAATCGGGCATCCGGCACAGATACGCAGTATTTT
CASSQINRASGTDTQYF
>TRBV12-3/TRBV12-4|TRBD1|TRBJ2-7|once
TGTGCCAGCAGTCCCGGACAGGGTACCTATGAGCACTACTTC
CASSPGQGTYEHYF
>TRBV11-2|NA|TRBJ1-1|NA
TGTGCCAGCAGCTTGTTGGCCGAAGCTGGAGCATTCTTT
CASSLLAEAGAFF
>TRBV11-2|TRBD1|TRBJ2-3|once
TGTGCCAGCAGCTTAGCCGGACAGGCGTTCACGGATGCGCAGTATTTT
CASSLAGQAFTDAQYF
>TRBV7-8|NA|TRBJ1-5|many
TGTGCCAGCAGCTCACGGCCGAATAGCAATCAGCCCCAGCATTTT
CASSSRPNSNQPQHF
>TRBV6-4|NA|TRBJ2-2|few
TGTGCCAGCAGTGACGGTGGTAGCACCGGGGAGCTGTTTTTT
CASSDGGSTGELFF
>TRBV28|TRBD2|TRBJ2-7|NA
TGTGCCAACAGTTTTGGACTAGCGGTCCTCTCCTACGGGCAGTACTTC
CANSFGLAVLSYGQYF
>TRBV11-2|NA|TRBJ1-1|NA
TGTGCCAGCAGCTTCGCTCGGGACATTGAAGCTTTCTTT
CASSFARDIEAFF
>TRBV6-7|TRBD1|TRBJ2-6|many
TGTGCCAGCAGTTACCCCGCAGGGGGCGAGGGGGCCAACGTCCTGACTTTC
CASSYPAGGEGANVLTF
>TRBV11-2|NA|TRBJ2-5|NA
TGTGCCAGCAGCTTGGGCTCACAAGGGACCCAGTACTTC
CASSLGSQGTQYF
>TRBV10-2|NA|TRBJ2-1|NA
TGCGCCAGCAGTGAGCACCGAGACCCGCGGGGTAGCTCCTACAATGATCAGTTCTTC
CASSEHRDPRGSSYNDQFF
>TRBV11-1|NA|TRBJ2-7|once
TGTGCCAGCAGCCTTGGACTGGCTTACGAGCAGTACTTT
CASSLGLAYEQYF
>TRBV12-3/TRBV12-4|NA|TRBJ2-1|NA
TGTGCCAGCAGTTTAGTACAGGGTGGGGATAATGACCAGTTCTTC
CASSLVQGGDNDQFF
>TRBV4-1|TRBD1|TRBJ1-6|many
TGCGCCAGCAGCCAAGGGGACAGGGTTAATTCACCCCTCCACTTT
CASSQGDRVNSPLHF
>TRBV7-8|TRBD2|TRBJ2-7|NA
TGTACCAACAGCTTGTTTCTAGCGGGAACGGGGTACGAGCAGTACTTC
CTNSLFLAGTGYEQYF